The rows below give T cell receptor beta chains drawn from one sample of a study of T cell responses to AZD1222 COVID-19 vaccine. TCRdb's table, derived via immunoSEQ multiplex PCR, lists solely in-frame clones and lacks some. The sample has some 150,000 clones, under 95% seen once; the top ten hold approximately 3.3%. Sequenced here: peripheral blood, sampled 28 days after the second AZD1222 dose. These receptors all come from an adult who received the AZD1222 COVID-19 vaccine. Each CDR3 is given with its conserved first and last residue. The D gene is left open where the match is weak. Clone size is stated in some rows and not others, as once, few, many or a class when expanded.

>TRBV24-1|-|-|TRBJ2-1
CATSESAPNEQFF
TGTGCCACCAGTGAGTCGGCCCCCAATGAGCAGTTCTTC
>TRBV28|TRBD1|-|TRBJ2-2
CASRTGGAGAGELFF
TGTGCCAGCAGAACAGGGGGTGCGGGTGCCGGGGAGCTGTTTTTT
>TRBV30|TRBD2|-|TRBJ2-3
CAWSWTSAGVTDTQYF
TGTGCCTGGAGTTGGACTAGCGCGGGGGTAACAGATACGCAGTATTTT
>TRBV11-3|-|once|TRBJ2-1
CASSLDYSSYNEQFF
TGTGCCAGCAGCTTAGACTACAGCTCCTACAATGAGCAGTTCTTC
>TRBV11-2|-|-|TRBJ2-1
CASSLDELDPPERNEQFF
TGTGCCAGCAGCTTAGATGAGTTGGACCCCCCCGAACGCAATGAGCAGTTCTTC
>TRBV6-6|-|-|TRBJ2-1
CASSYGHGDNEQFF
TGTGCCAGCAGTTACGGTCACGGGGACAATGAGCAGTTCTTC
>TRBV7-2|-|-|TRBJ1-5
CASSLPGISNQPQHF
TGTGCCAGCAGCTTACCTGGGATAAGCAATCAGCCCCAGCATTTT
>TRBV27|-|-|TRBJ1-6
CASSGPGRRAPLHF
TGTGCCAGCAGTGGGCCAGGGAGGAGGGCACCCCTCCACTTT
>TRBV12-3/TRBV12-4|-|-|TRBJ2-7
CASSLLTYEQYF
TGTGCCAGCAGTTTACTAACTTACGAGCAGTACTTC
>TRBV7-9|-|-|TRBJ1-2
CATEGGYTF
TGTGCCACCGAGGGGGGCTACACCTTC
>TRBV15|-|-|TRBJ2-3
CATSRDPEGLTDTQYF
TGTGCCACCAGCAGAGATCCGGAGGGCCTAACAGATACGCAGTATTTT
>TRBV9|-|many|TRBJ1-1
CASSVAYRGTEAFF
TGTGCCAGCAGCGTAGCTTACCGGGGCACTGAAGCTTTCTTT
>TRBV27|-|-|TRBJ2-2
CASSFLSPLTELFF
TGTGCCAGCAGTTTCCTATCGCCCCTGACGGAGCTGTTTTTT
>TRBV3-1/TRBV3-2|TRBD1|-|TRBJ2-7
CASSQDKDRSPKQYF
TGTGCCAGCAGCCAAGATAAGGACAGGTCGCCCAAGCAGTACTTC
>TRBV29-1|-|few|TRBJ1-1
CSVVTNTEAFF
TGCAGCGTTGTGACGAACACTGAAGCTTTCTTT
>TRBV6-5|-|-|TRBJ1-4
CASSYSYRATNEKLFF
TGTGCCAGCAGTTACTCATACAGGGCAACTAATGAAAAACTGTTTTTT
>TRBV5-1|TRBD2|-|TRBJ2-3
CASSTSGGTDTQYF
TGCGCCAGCAGCACTAGCGGGGGCACAGATACGCAGTATTTT
>TRBV9|-|-|TRBJ1-3
CASSVDYGNTIYF
TGTGCCAGCAGCGTCGATTATGGAAACACCATATATTTT
>TRBV7-2|-|-|TRBJ2-1
CASSLVVRRANEQFF
TGTGCCAGCAGCTTAGTGGTCAGACGTGCCAATGAGCAGTTCTTC
>TRBV18|TRBD1|-|TRBJ1-2
CASSPRDRDGYTF
TGTGCCAGCTCACCACGGGACAGAGATGGCTACACCTTC
>TRBV4-3|-|-|TRBJ1-4
CASSHRPEGTTNEKLFF
TGCGCCAGCAGCCACCGACCCGAGGGTACAACTAATGAAAAACTGTTTTTT
>TRBV28|-|-|TRBJ2-7
CASSRRTVSSYEQYF
TGTGCCAGCAGTCGAAGGACAGTAAGCTCCTACGAGCAGTACTTC
>TRBV28|-|-|TRBJ1-4
CASYPTGPHEKLFF
TGTGCCAGCTATCCAACGGGACCGCATGAAAAACTGTTTTTT
>TRBV6-1|TRBD1|-|TRBJ1-1
CASSEAGRGHSTEAFF
TGTGCCAGCAGTGAAGCCGGCAGGGGGCATAGCACTGAAGCTTTCTTT
>TRBV28|TRBD1|-|TRBJ1-6
CASSPQTGGKDSPLHF
TGTGCCAGCAGTCCTCAGACAGGGGGCAAAGATTCACCCCTCCACTTT
>TRBV12-3/TRBV12-4|TRBD2|-|TRBJ2-5
CASSLLAGETQYF
TGTGCCAGCAGTTTACTAGCGGGAGAGACCCAGTACTTC
>TRBV18|-|once|TRBJ1-3
CASSQGVNSGNTIYF
TGTGCCAGCTCACAGGGGGTCAACTCTGGAAACACCATATATTTT
>TRBV19|-|-|TRBJ1-2
CASSISSGPNYGYTF
TGTGCCAGTAGTATATCCTCAGGTCCTAACTATGGCTACACCTTC
>TRBV19|-|-|TRBJ1-4
CASSIDTETNEKLFF
TGTGCCAGTAGTATAGACACCGAAACTAATGAAAAACTGTTTTTT
>TRBV24-1|TRBD1|-|TRBJ1-1
CATSTGDTWGTEAFF
TGTGCCACCTCCACAGGGGATACGTGGGGGACTGAAGCTTTCTTT
>TRBV28|-|-|TRBJ1-5
CASSFLGGYSNQPQHF
TGTGCCAGCAGTTTCCTAGGGGGATATAGCAATCAGCCCCAGCATTTT
>TRBV7-2|-|few|TRBJ1-4
CASSFRGATNEKLFF
TGTGCCAGCAGCTTTCGGGGGGCCACTAATGAAAAACTGTTTTTT
>TRBV6-5|TRBD1|-|TRBJ1-4
CASSPDRAEKLFF
TGTGCCAGCAGTCCTGACAGGGCTGAAAAACTGTTTTTT
>TRBV18|-|-|TRBJ2-7
CASSSGTVSSEQYF
TGTGCCAGCTCCTCTGGGACTGTCTCCTCCGAGCAGTACTTC
>TRBV16|TRBD1|-|TRBJ1-2
CASSQSSRGLGYTF
TGTGCCAGCAGCCAATCTTCCAGGGGGCTAGGCTACACCTTC
>TRBV28|-|-|TRBJ2-7
CASSLGLSLRALSYEQYF
TGTGCCAGCAGTTTGGGGTTGAGTTTAAGGGCGTTATCCTACGAGCAGTACTTC
>TRBV5-5|TRBD1|once|TRBJ1-3
CASSYGTAPGNTIYF
TGTGCCAGCAGCTACGGGACAGCCCCTGGAAACACCATATATTTT
>TRBV11-3|TRBD2|-|TRBJ2-5
CASSLVAGVAETQYF
TGTGCCAGCAGCTTAGTAGCGGGAGTAGCGGAGACCCAGTACTTC
>TRBV30|-|-|TRBJ1-2
CAWSTDFYGYTF
TGTGCCTGGAGCACGGATTTCTATGGCTACACCTTC
>TRBV24-1|TRBD1|-|TRBJ1-4
CATSEEDRGEKLFF
TGTGCCACCAGTGAAGAAGACAGGGGTGAAAAACTGTTTTTT
>TRBV24-1|-|-|TRBJ2-1
CATSDAMEIGNEQFF
TGTGCCACCAGTGATGCGATGGAGATTGGCAATGAGCAGTTCTTC
>TRBV5-1|-|-|TRBJ1-6
CASSLAGDTNSPLHF
TGCGCCAGCAGCTTGGCCGGTGACACAAATTCACCCCTCCACTTT
>TRBV5-1|TRBD1|-|TRBJ2-7
CASSVDRGDEQYF
TGCGCCAGCAGCGTCGACAGGGGGGACGAGCAGTACTTC
>TRBV5-1|TRBD1|once|TRBJ1-6
CASSRNPQGDNSPLHF
TGCGCCAGCAGCAGAAACCCCCAGGGGGACAATTCACCCCTCCACTTT
>TRBV6-5|-|-|TRBJ2-7
CASSYSRDNYEQYF
TGTGCCAGCAGTTACTCGCGGGACAACTACGAGCAGTACTTC